The subject of this entry is one T cell receptor beta chain. Some clones are missing from TCRdb's copy, which holds only in-frame ones; the method was immunoSEQ multiplex PCR. Of fewer than 200,000 clones listed, just over 90% are singletons. The CDR3 extends over 13 amino acids. Germline CDR1 and CDR2: MNHEY and SVGAGI. V dropped 9 bases and J dropped 3 bases, with 14 bases sitting between them. This specimen belongs to a study of control samples from healthy donors and cancer patients. The sample comprised blood. V gene TRBV6-5 combines with J gene TRBJ1-1, with D possibly being TRBD1 (6 bases). The sequence was obtained from a woman in her sixties in good health. The CDR3 here is CASPGQTYTEAFF. CDR3 nucleotide sequence: TGTGCCAGTCCTGGACAGACTTACACTGAAGCTTTCTTT.